This note documents a single T cell receptor (beta chain) sequence. Its antigen is still unknown. Sequencing was performed with immunoSEQ multiplex PCR; in TCRdb, only in-frame clones are kept and a portion is missing. Among approximately 190,000 clones listed, under 95% were seen once. This sample is part of a study of T cell responses to AZD1222 COVID-19 vaccine. Germline loops: CDR1 SGHAT, CDR2 FQDESV (reference sequence). This CDR3 contains 16 residues. The ends were cut back, 2 bases at V and 4 bases at J, with 18 bases in the middle. Broader study findings: Repertoire collection took place solely once the T cell response had peaked. Donors were mostly white British, more females; clonal diversity possibly underestimated.

The sequence was obtained from an adult who received the AZD1222 COVID-19 vaccine. The V call is TRBV11-1, the J call TRBJ2-7; D call uncertain. Specimen: peripheral blood, collected 28 days after the second AZD1222 dose. The CDR3 spells CASSLLGITNYYEQYF. CDR3 nucleotides: TGTGCCAGCAGCTTATTAGGAATCACTAACTATTACGAGCAGTACTTC.